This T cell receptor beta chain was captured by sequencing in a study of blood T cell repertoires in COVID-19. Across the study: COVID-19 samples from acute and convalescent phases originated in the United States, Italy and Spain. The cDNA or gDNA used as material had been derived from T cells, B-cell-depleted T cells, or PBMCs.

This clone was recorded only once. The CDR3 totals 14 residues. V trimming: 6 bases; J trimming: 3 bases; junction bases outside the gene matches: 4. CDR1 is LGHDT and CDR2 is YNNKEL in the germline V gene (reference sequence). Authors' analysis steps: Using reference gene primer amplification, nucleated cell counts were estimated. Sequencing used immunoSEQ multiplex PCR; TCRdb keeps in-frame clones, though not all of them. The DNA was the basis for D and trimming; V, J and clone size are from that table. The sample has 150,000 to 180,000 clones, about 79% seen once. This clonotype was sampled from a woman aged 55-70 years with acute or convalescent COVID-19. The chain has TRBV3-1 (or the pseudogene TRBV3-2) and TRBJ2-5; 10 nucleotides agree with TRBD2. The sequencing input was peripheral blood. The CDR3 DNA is TGTGCCAGCAGGGGGACTAGCGCTGAAGAGACCCAGTACTTC. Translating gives CASRGTSAEETQYF.